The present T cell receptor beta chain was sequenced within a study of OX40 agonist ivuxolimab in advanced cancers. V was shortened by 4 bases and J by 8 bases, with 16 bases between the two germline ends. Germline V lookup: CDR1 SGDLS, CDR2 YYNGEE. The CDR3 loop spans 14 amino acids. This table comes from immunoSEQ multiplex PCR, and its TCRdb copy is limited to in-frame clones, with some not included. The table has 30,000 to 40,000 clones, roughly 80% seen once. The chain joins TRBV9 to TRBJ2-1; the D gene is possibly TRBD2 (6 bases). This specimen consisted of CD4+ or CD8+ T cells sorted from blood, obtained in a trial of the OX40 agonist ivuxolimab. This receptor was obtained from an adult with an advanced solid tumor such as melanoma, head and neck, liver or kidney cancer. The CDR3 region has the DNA TGTGCCAGCAGCCTCACCGCGGGCGGGGATGAGCAGTTCTTC. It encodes CASSLTAGGDEQFF. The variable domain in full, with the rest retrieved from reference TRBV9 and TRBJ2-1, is DSGVTQTPKHLITATGQRVTLRCSPRSGDLSVYWYQQSLDQGLQFLIQYYNGEERAKGNILERFSAQQFPDLHSELNLSSLELGDSALYFCASSLTAGGDEQFFGPGTRLTVL.